The 20 T cell receptor beta chains in this list originate from one sample, sequenced in a study of T-cell memory formation after mild COVID-19. TCRdb fed the 5' RACE reads into MiXCR, producing one record per CDR3 protein. Found here are 470,000 or so distinct CDR3 sequences, 20% to 30% of them singletons; the top ten hold 12%. The sample consisted of PBMCs or a T cell subset sorted from them (not recorded which). All receptors come from an adult woman who had mild COVID-19 (a few samples of this study predate the infection). Cell type and time point are not known.

The V call is TRBV30, the J call TRBJ2-2; D is unresolved. V shed 2 bases and J shed 7 bases, with 11 bases lying between them. The CDR3 covers 13 residues. Germline V gives CDR1 GTSNPN, CDR2 SVGIG (reference sequence). CDR3: CAWSQDRRGELFF. Written as DNA, the CDR3 is TGTGCCTGGAGTCAAGACCGACGCGGGGAGCTGTTTTTT.

This chain links TRBV5-4 with TRBJ2-3; possibly TRBD2 for D (6 bases). Germline values: CDR1 SGHNT, CDR2 YYREEE (reference sequence). With 4 bases removed from V and 1 base from J, the gap between germline ends came to 13 bases. CDR3 size: 15 residues. The CDR3 nucleotides read TGTGCCAGCAGCAGACTAGGAGTGGGCACAGATACGCAGTATTTT. It codes for CASSRLGVGTDTQYF. Complete variable domain (other parts from reference TRBV5-4 and TRBJ2-3): ETGVTQSPTHLIKTRGQQVTLRCSSQSGHNTVSWYQQALGQGPQFIFQYYREEENGRGNFPPRFSGLQFPNYSSELNVNALELDDSALYLCASSRLGVGTDTQYFGPGTRLTVL.

This clonotype was seen a handful of times. This chain uses TRBV11-2 with TRBJ2-1, with no clear D. CDR3 length: 14 residues. Germline CDR1 SGHAT, CDR2 FQNNGV. Between the trimmed V and J ends, which lost 5 bases and 3 bases, there was a span of 11 bases. In nucleotides, the CDR3 is TGTGCCAGCAGCCCCGAAGCCGTCTACAATGAGCAGTTCTTC. It encodes CASSPEAVYNEQFF.

The table lists this clonotype with a few counts. This chain joins TRBV6-2 or TRBV6-3 and TRBJ2-7; a possible D gene is TRBD2 (5 bases). CDR1 is MNHEY and CDR2 is SVGEGT in the germline V gene. With 4 bases removed from V and 0 bases from J, the gap between germline ends came to 10 bases. This CDR3 is 14 amino acids long. CDR3 nucleotide sequence: TGTGCCAGCAGTTCGGCGGGCCCCTCCTACGAGCAGTACTTC. Its translation: CASSSAGPSYEQYF.

This clonotype was counted a few times. The chain uses TRBV9 and TRBJ2-3; D is possibly TRBD2 (7 bases). The CDR3 runs to 15 residues. The ends were cut back, 2 bases at V and 2 bases at J, with 12 bases in the middle. Germline CDR1 and CDR2: SGDLS and YYNGEE. The CDR3 here is CASSVGGALTDTQYF. CDR3 DNA sequence: TGTGCCAGCAGCGTTGGGGGGGCCCTCACAGATACGCAGTATTTT.

This clonotype was detected only a few times. CDR3 sequence: CSARDRIYTGELFF. Here the CDR3 DNA reads TGCAGTGCCCGCGACAGGATTTACACCGGGGAGCTGTTTTTT. This chain links TRBV20-1 with TRBJ2-2, with TRBD1 as a possible D gene (6 bases). V gave up 6 bases and J gave up 3 bases, with 14 bases separating them. CDR1 DFQATT and CDR2 SNEGSKA come from the germline V gene (reference sequence). There are 14 residues in the CDR3.

This clonotype was detected a few times. The chain has TRBV9 and TRBJ2-3, with 13 bases that match TRBD2. CDR3 size: 16 residues. Germline V gene lookup returns CDR1 SGDLS and CDR2 YYNGEE. The junction had 10 bases not matched to a gene; V was cut back by 7 bases and J by 5 bases. CDR3 sequence reads: CASASTSGRARDTQYF. CDR3 DNA sequence: TGTGCCAGCGCATCTACTAGCGGGAGGGCCAGAGATACGCAGTATTTT.

J is TRBJ2-7 and V is TRBV6-5; TRBD1 agrees at 9 bases. The CDR3 consists of 14 residues. The V and J ends lost 6 bases and 11 bases, in that order; junction bases with no gene match: 14. The germline V gene has CDR1 MNHEY and CDR2 SVGAGI. DNA for the CDR3: TGTGCCAGCAGGTCCCACGCGACAGGGGGTGGCGAGTACTTC. Amino acids: CASRSHATGGGEYF.

This chain joins TRBV7-2 and TRBJ2-3, with 9 bases aligning to TRBD2. The CDR3 contains 16 residues. CDR1 and CDR2 from the germline V gene are SGHTA and FQGNSA. Trimming at V came to 3 bases and at J to 1 base, leaving 5 bases not matched to a gene. In DNA form, the CDR3 reads TGTGCCAGCAGCTTTATGGCGGGGGGGCGCACAGATACGCAGTATTTT. Encoded protein: CASSFMAGGRTDTQYF.

The rearrangement links TRBV21-1 to TRBJ2-7; TRBD2 was called by the table and not checked on the DNA. TRBV21-1 is marked as a pseudogene. The CDR3 has 13 amino acids. CDR3 amino acids: CASSKQVAGEQYF. The CDR3 DNA reads as TGTGCCAGCAGCAAACAGGTAGCGGGGGAGCAGTACTTC.

The genes are TRBV28 and TRBJ2-1; 10 positions match TRBD1. Per germline, CDR1 MDHEN and CDR2 SYDVKM. CDR3 size: 20 residues. J gave up 7 bases and V 5 bases, and 23 bases lay outside the gene matches. CDR3 sequence reads: CASSPRQFNSRDRGWNEQFF. In DNA form, the CDR3 reads TGTGCCAGCAGTCCGCGCCAATTTAATAGCCGGGACAGGGGTTGGAATGAGCAGTTCTTC.

The chain links TRBV15 to TRBJ2-3; TRBD2 agrees at 8 bases. This CDR3 is 15 amino acids long. CDR1 LNHNV and CDR2 YYDKDF come from the germline V gene (reference sequence). Trimming removed 8 bases from V and 5 bases from J; junction bases left unmatched: 12. The DNA for the CDR3 is TGTGCCACCGTGGAGCGGGAGCCGAGGAAAGATACGCAGTATTTT. Amino acids: CATVEREPRKDTQYF.

This clonotype was counted between two and nine times. The chain recombines TRBV19 with TRBJ2-3; D gene uncertain. The V end was cut by 7 bases, the J end by 0 bases, with 14 bases between. The CDR3 extends over 15 amino acids. Germline CDR1 and CDR2: LNHDA and SQIVND (reference sequence). The CDR3 loop is CASKLTHASTDTQYF. CDR3 coding DNA: TGTGCCAGTAAATTGACCCATGCCAGCACAGATACGCAGTATTTT.

The V gene is TRBV4-1, the J gene TRBJ2-1; TRBD2 might be the D (5 bases). The CDR3 sequence is 16 residues long. CDR1 is MGHRA, CDR2 YSYEKL, per germline. V was cut by 1 base and J by 8 bases, with 18 bases left in between. Written as DNA, the CDR3 is TGCGCCAGCAGCCAAGGGGCGGGCCGACCATTGGATGAGCAGTTCTTC. Amino acid sequence: CASSQGAGRPLDEQFF.

This clonotype was found a few times. This rearrangement joins TRBV6-6 to TRBJ2-3, with TRBD2 identical over 14 bases. This CDR3 has 16 amino acids. V shed 7 bases and J 2 bases; nucleotides not matched to a gene: 5. Germline V gives CDR1 MNHNY, CDR2 SVGAGI (reference sequence). The CDR3 is CASKGTSGGSTDTQYF. DNA for the CDR3: TGTGCCAGCAAGGGGACTAGCGGGGGCTCCACAGATACGCAGTATTTT.

This clonotype was counted many times. The rearrangement uses TRBV5-1 and TRBJ1-1, with D possibly TRBD1 on 5 matching bases. The CDR3 sequence is 12 residues long. Germline assignment: CDR1 SGHRS and CDR2 YFSETQ. The V end lost 0 bases, the J end lost 12 bases, and 12 bases lay between the germline ends. CDR3 protein: CASSLGGISTFF. The CDR3 bases are TGCGCCAGCAGCTTGGGGGGGATCTCGACTTTCTTT.

CDR3 in DNA: TGTGCCAGCATCCAAAGCGGGGGAGGTGAAGATACGCAGTATTTT. This codes for CASIQSGGGEDTQYF. The chain links TRBV12-3 or TRBV12-4 to TRBJ2-3, with TRBD2 matching over 8 bases. The CDR3 sequence is 15 residues long. Trimming at V came to 7 bases and at J to 5 bases, leaving 11 bases not matched to a gene.

The chain has TRBV5-1 and TRBJ2-5, with a weak D call TRBD1 (5 bases). The CDR3 runs 14 residues. CDR1 is SGHRS, CDR2 YFSETQ, per germline. V lost 0 bases to trimming and J lost 1 base, with 7 bases between them. The CDR3: CASSLVDSQETQYF. DNA for the CDR3: TGCGCCAGCAGCTTGGTAGACAGCCAAGAGACCCAGTACTTC.

This clonotype was observed a few times. The chain couples TRBV9 to TRBJ2-1; possibly TRBD1 or TRBD2 for D (5 bases each). CDR3 size: 15 residues. Trimming left V 0 bases short and J 2 bases short, with 9 bases between. Germline-derived CDR1 and CDR2 are SGDLS and YYNGEE. CDR3 nucleotide sequence: TGTGCCAGCAGCGTAGTAGGGGAGACCTACAATGAGCAGTTCTTC. It encodes CASSVVGETYNEQFF.

This chain joins TRBV5-1 and TRBJ2-4; D might be TRBD1 or TRBD2, each matching 5 bases. The CDR3 runs to 15 residues. Germline-derived CDR1 and CDR2 are SGHRS and YFSETQ. Trimming took 0 bases from V and 9 from J, leaving 16 bases between them. The CDR3 DNA is TGCGCCAGCAGCTTGGACGCAGGGACCCAGGGCATTCAGTACTTC. Encoded protein: CASSLDAGTQGIQYF.